The clone carrying this TCR beta chain was recorded a few times. A read error may produce the germline difference seen at one junction end. The data were obtained in a study of immune characterization of retroperitoneal liposarcoma. Germline V gene sequence: CDR1 SGHVS, CDR2 FQNEAQ. This CDR3 contains 14 residues. Each CDR3 protein gets one entry after TCRdb re-called the PCR reads with MiXCR. The sample lists approximately 10,000 distinct CDR3 sequences, roughly a quarter occurring once. The chain combines TRBV7-8 with TRBJ2-5, with D possibly matching TRBD2 (7 bases). This sequence originates from a female donor with retroperitoneal liposarcoma. Sample: tumor tissue. Here the CDR3 reads CASTLGGGQETQYF. CDR3 nucleotide sequence: TGTGCCAGCACCTTAGGGGGGGGGCAAGAGACCCAGTACTTC.